This T cell receptor (beta chain) was identified during a study of T cells after somatic rescue of genetic block. Germline loops: CDR1 SGDLS, CDR2 YYNGEE. The CDR3 extends over 15 amino acids. Trimming cost V 3 bases and J 2 bases; bases outside gene matches: 7. Assay: immunoSEQ multiplex PCR; the TCRdb copy retains only in-frame clones and omits some. Here the sample spans around 100,000 clones, 80% to 95% being singletons. The chain combines TRBV9 with TRBJ2-5; 7 bases align to TRBD2. The specimen was peripheral blood mononuclear cells (PBMCs). This TCR came from a woman between 18 and 29 years old. DNA for the CDR3: TGTGCCAGCAGCGCGCAGGGACTACCGCAAGAGACCCAGTACTTC. It encodes CASSAQGLPQETQYF.